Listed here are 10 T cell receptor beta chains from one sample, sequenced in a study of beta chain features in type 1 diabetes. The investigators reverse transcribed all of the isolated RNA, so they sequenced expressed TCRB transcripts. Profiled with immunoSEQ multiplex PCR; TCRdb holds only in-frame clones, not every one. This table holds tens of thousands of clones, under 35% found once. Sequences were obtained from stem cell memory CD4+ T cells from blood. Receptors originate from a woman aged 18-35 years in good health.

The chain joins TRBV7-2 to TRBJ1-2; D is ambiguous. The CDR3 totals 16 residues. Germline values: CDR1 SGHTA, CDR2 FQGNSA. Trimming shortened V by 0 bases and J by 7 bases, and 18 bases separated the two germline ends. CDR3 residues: CASSLALVGLPSGYTF. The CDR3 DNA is TGTGCCAGCAGCTTAGCGCTAGTTGGCCTACCCAGTGGCTACACCTTC.

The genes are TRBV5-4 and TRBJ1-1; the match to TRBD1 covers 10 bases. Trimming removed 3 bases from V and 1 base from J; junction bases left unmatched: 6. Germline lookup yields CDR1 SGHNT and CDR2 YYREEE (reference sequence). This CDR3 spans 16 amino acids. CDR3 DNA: TGTGCCAGCAGCTCCGGGACAGGGGACAGGAACACTGAAGCTTTCTTT. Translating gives CASSSGTGDRNTEAFF.

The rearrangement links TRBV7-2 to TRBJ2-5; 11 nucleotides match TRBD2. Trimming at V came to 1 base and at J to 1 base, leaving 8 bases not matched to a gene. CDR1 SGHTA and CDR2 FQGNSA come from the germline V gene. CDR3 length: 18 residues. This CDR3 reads CASSLELAGVRGQETQYF. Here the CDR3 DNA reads TGTGCCAGCAGCTTAGAACTAGCGGGAGTGAGGGGCCAAGAGACCCAGTACTTC.

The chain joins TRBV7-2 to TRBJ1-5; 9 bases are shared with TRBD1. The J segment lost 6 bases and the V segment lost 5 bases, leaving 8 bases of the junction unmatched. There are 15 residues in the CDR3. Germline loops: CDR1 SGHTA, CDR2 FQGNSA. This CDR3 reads CASSRGQGMVQPQHF. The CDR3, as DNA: TGTGCCAGCAGCCGGGGACAGGGAATGGTTCAGCCCCAGCATTTT.

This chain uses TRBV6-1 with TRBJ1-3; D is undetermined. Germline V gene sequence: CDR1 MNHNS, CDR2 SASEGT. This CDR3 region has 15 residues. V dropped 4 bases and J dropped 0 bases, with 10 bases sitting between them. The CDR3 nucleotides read TGTGCCAGCAGTGGGAGAGGCATCTCTGGAAACACCATATATTTT. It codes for CASSGRGISGNTIYF.

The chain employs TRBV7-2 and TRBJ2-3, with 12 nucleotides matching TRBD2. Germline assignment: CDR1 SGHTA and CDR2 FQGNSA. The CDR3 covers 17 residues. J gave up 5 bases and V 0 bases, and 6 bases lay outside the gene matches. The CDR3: CASSLARLAGVQDTQYF. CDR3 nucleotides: TGTGCCAGCAGCTTAGCGAGACTAGCGGGAGTTCAAGATACGCAGTATTTT.

The CDR3 region has the DNA TGTGCCAGCAGGGAACAGCCAGGGGGCTCCTACGAGCAGTACTTC. Translating gives CASREQPGGSYEQYF. The chain carries TRBV6-1 and TRBJ2-7; 7 bases fit TRBD1. The ends lost 6 bases at V and 0 bases at J; junction bases unmatched: 8. CDR1 is MNHNS and CDR2 is SASEGT in the germline V gene. CDR3 size: 15 residues.

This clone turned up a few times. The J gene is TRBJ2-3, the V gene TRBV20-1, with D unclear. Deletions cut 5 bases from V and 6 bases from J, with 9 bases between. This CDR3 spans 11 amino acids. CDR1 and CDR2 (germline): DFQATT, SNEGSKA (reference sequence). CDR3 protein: CSALEADTQYF. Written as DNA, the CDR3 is TGCAGTGCTTTAGAGGCGGATACGCAGTATTTT.

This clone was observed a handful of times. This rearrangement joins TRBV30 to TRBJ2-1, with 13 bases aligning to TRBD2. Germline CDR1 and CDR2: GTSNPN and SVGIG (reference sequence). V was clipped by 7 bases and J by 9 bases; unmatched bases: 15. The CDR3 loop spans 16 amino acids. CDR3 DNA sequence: TGTGCCTACTCGGGGACTAGCGGGATTTTGGGGGGTGAGCAGTTCTTC. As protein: CAYSGTSGILGGEQFF.

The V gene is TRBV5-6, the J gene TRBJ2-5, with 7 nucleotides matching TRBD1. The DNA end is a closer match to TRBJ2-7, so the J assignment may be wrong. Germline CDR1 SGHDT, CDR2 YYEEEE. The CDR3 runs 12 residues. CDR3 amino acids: CASRRQGNEQYF. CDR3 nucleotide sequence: TGTGCCAGCAGAAGACAGGGTAACGAGCAGTACTTC.